This T cell receptor beta chain was observed in a study of T cells expressing NK-cell markers. Study-level findings and limits: Once again these clonotypes came out on top in the CD3+CD56-NKG2C+ fraction of a handful of donors. Expanded NKG2C+ T cell clones were not confirmed as HCMV-specific.

This CDR3 contains 11 residues. Germline-derived CDR1 and CDR2 are MDHEN and SYDVKM. One entry per CDR3 protein, without DNA, is what TCRdb gives after re-calling the 5' RACE reads. With 500,000 to 700,000 distinct CDR3 sequences in the sample, the ten largest clones hold approximately 4%. Points on this clonotype: The antigen remains undetermined.

V usage is TRBV28 and J usage is TRBJ2-7; TCRdb calls TRBD2, which cannot be checked without DNA. The clonotype was recovered from a man younger than 35 in good health. Sequencing was done on a sample of blood T cells: a sorted CD56 or NKG2C T cell subset, CD4+ or CD8+ T cells, or bulk PBMC T cells (not recorded which). CDR3 region: CASSSTGPEYF. The complete variable domain, with remaining parts taken from reference TRBV28 and TRBJ2-7, reads DVKVTQSSRYLVKRTGEKVFLECVQDMDHENMFWYRQDPGLGLRLIYFSYDVKMKEKGDIPEGYSVSREKKERFSLILESASTNQTSMYLCASSSTGPEYFGPGTRLTVT.